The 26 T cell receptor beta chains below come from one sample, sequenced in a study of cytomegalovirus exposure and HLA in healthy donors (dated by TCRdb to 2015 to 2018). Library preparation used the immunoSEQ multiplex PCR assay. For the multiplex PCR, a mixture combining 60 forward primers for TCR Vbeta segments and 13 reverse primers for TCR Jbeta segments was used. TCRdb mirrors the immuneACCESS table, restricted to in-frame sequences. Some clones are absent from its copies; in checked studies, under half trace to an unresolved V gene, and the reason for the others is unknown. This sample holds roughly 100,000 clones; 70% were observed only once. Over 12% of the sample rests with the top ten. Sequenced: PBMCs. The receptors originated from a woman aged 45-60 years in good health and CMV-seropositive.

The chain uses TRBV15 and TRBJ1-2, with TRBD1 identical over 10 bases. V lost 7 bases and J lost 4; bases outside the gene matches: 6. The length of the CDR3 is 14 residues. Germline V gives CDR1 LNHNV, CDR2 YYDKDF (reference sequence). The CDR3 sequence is CATNWTGGFYGYTF. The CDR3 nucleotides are TGTGCCACCAACTGGACAGGGGGTTTCTATGGCTACACCTTC.

The CDR3 sequence is CASSQGVTQGDTQYF. CDR3 nucleotide sequence: TGTGCCAGCAGCCAAGGGGTTACCCAGGGGGATACGCAGTATTTT. This rearrangement joins TRBV4-2 to TRBJ2-3; tentatively, D is TRBD1 (6 bases). CDR3 length equals 15 residues. Germline V gene lookup returns CDR1 LGHNA and CDR2 YNFKEQ. V gave up 1 base and J gave up 6 bases, with 14 bases separating them.

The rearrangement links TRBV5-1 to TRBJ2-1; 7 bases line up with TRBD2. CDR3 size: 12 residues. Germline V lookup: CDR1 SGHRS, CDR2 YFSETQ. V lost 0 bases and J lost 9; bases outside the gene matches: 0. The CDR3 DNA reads TGCGCCAGCAGCTTGGGGGGGGGTGAGCAGTTCTTC. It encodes CASSLGGGEQFF.

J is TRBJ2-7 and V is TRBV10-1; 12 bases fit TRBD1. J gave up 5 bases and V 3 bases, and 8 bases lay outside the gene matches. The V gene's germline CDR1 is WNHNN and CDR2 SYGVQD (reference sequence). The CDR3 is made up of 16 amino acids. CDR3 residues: CASSDHSGTGGNEQYF. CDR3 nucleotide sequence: TGCGCCAGCAGTGACCATTCCGGGACAGGGGGCAACGAGCAGTACTTC.

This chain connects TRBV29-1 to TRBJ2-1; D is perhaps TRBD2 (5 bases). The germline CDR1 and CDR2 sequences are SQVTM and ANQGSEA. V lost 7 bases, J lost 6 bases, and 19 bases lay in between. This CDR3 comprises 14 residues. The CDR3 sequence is CSARISQRANEQFF. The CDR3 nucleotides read TGCAGCGCCAGAATCAGCCAGAGGGCCAATGAGCAGTTCTTC.

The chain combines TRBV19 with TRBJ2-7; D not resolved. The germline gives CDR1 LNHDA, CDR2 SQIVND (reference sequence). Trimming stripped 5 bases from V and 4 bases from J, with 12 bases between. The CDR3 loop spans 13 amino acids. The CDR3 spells CASSGLGIYEQYF. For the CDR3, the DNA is TGTGCCAGTAGTGGTCTAGGTATTTACGAGCAGTACTTC. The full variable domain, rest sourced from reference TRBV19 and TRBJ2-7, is DGGITQSPKYLFRKEGQNVTLSCEQNLNHDAMYWYRQDPGQGLRLIYYSQIVNDFQKGDIAEGYSVSREKKESFPLTVTSAQKNPTAFYLCASSGLGIYEQYFGPGTRLTVT.

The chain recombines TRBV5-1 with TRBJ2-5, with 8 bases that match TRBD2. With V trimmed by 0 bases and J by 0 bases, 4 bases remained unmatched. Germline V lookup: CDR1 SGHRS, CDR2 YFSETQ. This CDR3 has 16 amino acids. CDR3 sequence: CASSLGTSWYQETQYF. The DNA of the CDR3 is TGCGCCAGCAGCTTGGGGACTAGCTGGTACCAAGAGACCCAGTACTTC.

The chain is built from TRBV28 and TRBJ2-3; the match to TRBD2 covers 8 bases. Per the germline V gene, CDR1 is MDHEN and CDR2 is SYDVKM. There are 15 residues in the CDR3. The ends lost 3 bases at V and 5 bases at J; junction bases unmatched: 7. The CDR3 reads CASSFSAGAGDTQYF. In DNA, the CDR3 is TGTGCCAGCAGTTTCTCAGCGGGGGCGGGAGATACGCAGTATTTT.

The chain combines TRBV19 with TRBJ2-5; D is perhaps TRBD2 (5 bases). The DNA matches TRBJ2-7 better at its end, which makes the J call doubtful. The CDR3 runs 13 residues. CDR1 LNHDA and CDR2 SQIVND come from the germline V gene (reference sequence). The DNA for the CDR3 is TGTGCCAGTAGTAGAGGGTCTTCCTACGAGCAGTACTTC. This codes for CASSRGSSYEQYF.

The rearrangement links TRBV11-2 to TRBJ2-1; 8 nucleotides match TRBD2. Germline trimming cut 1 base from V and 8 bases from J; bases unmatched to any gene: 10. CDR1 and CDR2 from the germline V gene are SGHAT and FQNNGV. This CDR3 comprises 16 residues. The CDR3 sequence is CASSLGPSGRIDEQFF. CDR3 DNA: TGTGCCAGCAGCTTAGGGCCCAGCGGGAGAATCGATGAGCAGTTCTTC. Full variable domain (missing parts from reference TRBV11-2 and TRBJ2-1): EAGVAQSPRYKIIEKRQSVAFWCNPISGHATLYWYQQILGQGPKLLIQFQNNGVVDDSQLPKDRFSAERLKGVDSTLKIQPAKLEDSAVYLCASSLGPSGRIDEQFFGPGTRLTVL.

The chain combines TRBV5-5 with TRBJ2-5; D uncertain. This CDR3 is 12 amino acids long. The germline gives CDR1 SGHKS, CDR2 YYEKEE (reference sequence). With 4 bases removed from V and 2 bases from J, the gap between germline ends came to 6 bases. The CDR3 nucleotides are TGTGCCAGCAGCCTTAATCAAGAGACCCAGTACTTC. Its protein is CASSLNQETQYF.

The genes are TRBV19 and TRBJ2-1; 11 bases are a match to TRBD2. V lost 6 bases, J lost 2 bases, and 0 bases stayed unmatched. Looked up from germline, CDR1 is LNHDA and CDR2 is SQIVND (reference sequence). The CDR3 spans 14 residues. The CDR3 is CASRGLAAYNEQFF. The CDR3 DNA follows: TGTGCCAGTAGGGGACTAGCGGCCTACAATGAGCAGTTCTTC.

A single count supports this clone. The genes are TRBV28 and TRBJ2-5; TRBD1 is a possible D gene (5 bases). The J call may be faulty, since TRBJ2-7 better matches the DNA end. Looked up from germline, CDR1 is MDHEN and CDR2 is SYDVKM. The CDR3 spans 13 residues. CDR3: CASSFVREYEQYF. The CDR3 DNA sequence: TGTGCCAGCAGTTTCGTCAGGGAATACGAGCAGTACTTC.

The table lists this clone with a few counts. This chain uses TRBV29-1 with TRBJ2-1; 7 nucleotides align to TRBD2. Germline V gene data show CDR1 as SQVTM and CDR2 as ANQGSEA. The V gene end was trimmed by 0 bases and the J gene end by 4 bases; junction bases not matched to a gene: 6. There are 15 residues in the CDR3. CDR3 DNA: TGCAGCGTTGAAGATCTAAGCGGGGTGTACAATGAGCAGTTCTTC. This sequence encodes CSVEDLSGVYNEQFF.

The CDR3 loop is CASSQSGGRYEQYF. CDR3 sequence (DNA): TGTGCCAGCAGCCAATCGGGGGGCCGGTACGAGCAGTACTTC. This chain connects TRBV4-2 to TRBJ2-7; the D gene is possibly TRBD2 (7 bases). Trimming left V 2 bases short and J 4 bases short, with 12 bases between. Germline-derived CDR1 and CDR2 are LGHNA and YNFKEQ. CDR3 length: 14 amino acids.

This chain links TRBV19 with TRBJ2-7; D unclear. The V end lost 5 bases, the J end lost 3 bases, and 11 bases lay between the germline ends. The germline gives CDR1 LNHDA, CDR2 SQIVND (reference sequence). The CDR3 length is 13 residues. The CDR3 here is CASSSAEGYEQYF. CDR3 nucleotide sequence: TGTGCCAGTAGTTCGGCGGAAGGCTACGAGCAGTACTTC. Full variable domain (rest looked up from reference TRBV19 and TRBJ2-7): DGGITQSPKYLFRKEGQNVTLSCEQNLNHDAMYWYRQDPGQGLRLIYYSQIVNDFQKGDIAEGYSVSREKKESFPLTVTSAQKNPTAFYLCASSSAEGYEQYFGPGTRLTVT.

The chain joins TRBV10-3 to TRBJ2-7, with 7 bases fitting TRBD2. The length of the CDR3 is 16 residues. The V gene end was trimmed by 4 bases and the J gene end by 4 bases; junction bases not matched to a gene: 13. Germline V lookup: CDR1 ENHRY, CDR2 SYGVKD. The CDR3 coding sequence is TGTGCCATCAGTGGCACTGTGCGGGAGATGGTGTACGAGCAGTACTTC. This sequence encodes CAISGTVREMVYEQYF.

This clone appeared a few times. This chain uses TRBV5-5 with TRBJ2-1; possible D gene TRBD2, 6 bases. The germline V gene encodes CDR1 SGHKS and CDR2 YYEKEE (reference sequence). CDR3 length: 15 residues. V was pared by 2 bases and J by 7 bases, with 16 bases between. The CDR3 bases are TGTGCCAGCAGCTTAGGACCAGCGGGTCGTAATGAGCAGTTCTTC. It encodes CASSLGPAGRNEQFF.

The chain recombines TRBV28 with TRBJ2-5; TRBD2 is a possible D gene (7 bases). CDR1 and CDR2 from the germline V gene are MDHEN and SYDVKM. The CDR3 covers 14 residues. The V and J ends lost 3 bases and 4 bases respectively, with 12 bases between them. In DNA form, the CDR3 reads TGTGCCAGCAGTTTTAGGGGGGGGACAGAGACCCAGTACTTC. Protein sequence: CASSFRGGTETQYF.

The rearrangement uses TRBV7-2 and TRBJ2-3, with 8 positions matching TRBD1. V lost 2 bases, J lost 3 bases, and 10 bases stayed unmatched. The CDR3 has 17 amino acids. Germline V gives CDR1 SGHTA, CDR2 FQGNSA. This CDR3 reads CASSLSGTGPLTDTQYF. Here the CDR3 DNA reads TGTGCCAGCAGCTTAAGTGGGACAGGTCCCCTTACAGATACGCAGTATTTT.

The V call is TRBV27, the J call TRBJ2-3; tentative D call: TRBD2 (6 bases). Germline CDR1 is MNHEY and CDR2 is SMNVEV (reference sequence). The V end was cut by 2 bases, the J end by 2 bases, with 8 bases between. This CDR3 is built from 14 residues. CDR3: CASSLLAYTDTQYF. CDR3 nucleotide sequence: TGTGCCAGCAGTTTACTAGCGTACACAGATACGCAGTATTTT.

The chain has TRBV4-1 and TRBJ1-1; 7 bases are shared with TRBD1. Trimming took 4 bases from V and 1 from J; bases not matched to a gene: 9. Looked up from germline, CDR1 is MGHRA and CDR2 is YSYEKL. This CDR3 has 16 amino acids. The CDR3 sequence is CASSLRQGPGNTEAFF. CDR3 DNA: TGCGCCAGCAGCCTAAGACAGGGTCCCGGGAACACTGAAGCTTTCTTT.

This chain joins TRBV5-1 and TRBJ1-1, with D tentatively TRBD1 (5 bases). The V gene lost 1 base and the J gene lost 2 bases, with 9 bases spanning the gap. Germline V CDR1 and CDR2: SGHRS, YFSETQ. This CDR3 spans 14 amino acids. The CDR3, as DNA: TGCGCCAGCAGCTTGCTACAGGCCAACACTGAAGCTTTCTTT. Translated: CASSLLQANTEAFF.

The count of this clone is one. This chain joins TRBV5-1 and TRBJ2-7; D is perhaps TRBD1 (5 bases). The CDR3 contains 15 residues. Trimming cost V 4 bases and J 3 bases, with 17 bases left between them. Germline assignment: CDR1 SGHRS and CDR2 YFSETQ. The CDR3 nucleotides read TGCGCCAGCAGCATAGACCAGGGTCGGCACTACGAGCAGTACTTC. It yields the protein CASSIDQGRHYEQYF.

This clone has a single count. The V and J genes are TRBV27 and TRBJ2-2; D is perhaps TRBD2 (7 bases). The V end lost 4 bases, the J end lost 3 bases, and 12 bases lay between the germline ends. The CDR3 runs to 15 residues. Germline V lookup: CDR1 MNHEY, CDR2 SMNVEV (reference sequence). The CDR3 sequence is CASSSGGWYTGELFF. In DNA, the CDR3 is TGTGCCAGCAGTTCGGGGGGCTGGTACACCGGGGAGCTGTTTTTT.

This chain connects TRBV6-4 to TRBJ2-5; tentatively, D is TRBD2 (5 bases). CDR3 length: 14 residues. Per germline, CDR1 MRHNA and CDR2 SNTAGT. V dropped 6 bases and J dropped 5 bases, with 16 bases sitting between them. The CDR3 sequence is CASREALVPETQYF. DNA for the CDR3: TGTGCCAGCAGGGAGGCACTAGTTCCGGAGACCCAGTACTTC.